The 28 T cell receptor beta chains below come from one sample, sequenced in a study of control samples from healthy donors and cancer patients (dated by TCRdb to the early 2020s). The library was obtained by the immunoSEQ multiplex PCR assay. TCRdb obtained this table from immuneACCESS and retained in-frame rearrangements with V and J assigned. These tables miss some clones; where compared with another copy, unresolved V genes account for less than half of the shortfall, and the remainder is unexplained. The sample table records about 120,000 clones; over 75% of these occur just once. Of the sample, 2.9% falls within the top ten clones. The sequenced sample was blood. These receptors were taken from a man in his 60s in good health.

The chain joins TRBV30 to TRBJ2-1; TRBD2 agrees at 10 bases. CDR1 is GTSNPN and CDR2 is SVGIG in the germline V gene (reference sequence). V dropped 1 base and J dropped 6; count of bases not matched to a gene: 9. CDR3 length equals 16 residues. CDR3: CAWSARLAGSINEQFF. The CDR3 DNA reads TGTGCCTGGAGTGCTCGACTAGCGGGTTCCATCAATGAGCAGTTCTTC.

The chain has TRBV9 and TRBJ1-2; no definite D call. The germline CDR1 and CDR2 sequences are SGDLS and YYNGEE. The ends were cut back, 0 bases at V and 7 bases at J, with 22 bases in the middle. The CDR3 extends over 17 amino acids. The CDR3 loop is CASSVAVSWRDKAGYTF. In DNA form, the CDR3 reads TGTGCCAGCAGCGTAGCGGTCTCCTGGAGGGATAAGGCTGGCTACACCTTC.

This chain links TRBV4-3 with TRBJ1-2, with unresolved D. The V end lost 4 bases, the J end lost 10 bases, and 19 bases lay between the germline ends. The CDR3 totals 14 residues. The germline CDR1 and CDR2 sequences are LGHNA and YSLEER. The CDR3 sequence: CASSPPWGGYSYTF. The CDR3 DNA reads TGCGCCAGCAGCCCCCCTTGGGGAGGGTACTCCTACACCTTC.

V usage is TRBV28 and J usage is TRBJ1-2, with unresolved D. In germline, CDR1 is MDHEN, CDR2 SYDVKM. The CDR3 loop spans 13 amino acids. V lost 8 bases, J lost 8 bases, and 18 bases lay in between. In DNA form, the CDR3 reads TGTGCCAGCTACAGTCTAAGCCTTCGGGGCTACACCTTC. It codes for CASYSLSLRGYTF.

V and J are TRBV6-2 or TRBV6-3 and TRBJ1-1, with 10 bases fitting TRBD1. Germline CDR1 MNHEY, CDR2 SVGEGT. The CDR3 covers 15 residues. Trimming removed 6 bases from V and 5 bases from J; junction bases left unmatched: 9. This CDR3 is CASRPSGQGGTEAFF. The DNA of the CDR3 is TGTGCCAGCAGGCCTTCTGGACAGGGGGGAACTGAAGCTTTCTTT.

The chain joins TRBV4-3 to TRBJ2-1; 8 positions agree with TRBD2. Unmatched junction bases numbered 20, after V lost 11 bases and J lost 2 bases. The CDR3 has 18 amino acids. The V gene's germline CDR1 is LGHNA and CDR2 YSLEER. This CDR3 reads CADVYLFRGGPTYNEQFF. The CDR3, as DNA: TGCGCCGACGTCTACTTATTCCGCGGGGGGCCTACCTACAATGAGCAGTTCTTC.

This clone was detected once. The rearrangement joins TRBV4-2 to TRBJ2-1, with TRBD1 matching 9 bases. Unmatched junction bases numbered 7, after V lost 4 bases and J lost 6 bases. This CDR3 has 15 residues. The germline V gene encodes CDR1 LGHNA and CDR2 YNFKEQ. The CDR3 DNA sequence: TGTGCCAGCAGCCCGGGACAGGGTGGAGTCAATGAGCAGTTCTTC. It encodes CASSPGQGGVNEQFF.

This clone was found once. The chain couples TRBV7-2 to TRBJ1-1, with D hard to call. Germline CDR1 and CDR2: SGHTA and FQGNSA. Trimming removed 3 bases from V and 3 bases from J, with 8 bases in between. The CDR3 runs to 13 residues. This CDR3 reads CASSLTQDTEAFF. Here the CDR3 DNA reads TGTGCCAGCAGCTTGACTCAGGACACTGAAGCTTTCTTT.

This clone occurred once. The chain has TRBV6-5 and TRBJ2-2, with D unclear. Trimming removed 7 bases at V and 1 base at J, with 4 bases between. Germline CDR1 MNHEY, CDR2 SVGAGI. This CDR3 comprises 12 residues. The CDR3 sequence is CASTRNTGELFF. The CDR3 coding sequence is TGTGCCAGCACGCGGAACACCGGGGAGCTGTTTTTT.

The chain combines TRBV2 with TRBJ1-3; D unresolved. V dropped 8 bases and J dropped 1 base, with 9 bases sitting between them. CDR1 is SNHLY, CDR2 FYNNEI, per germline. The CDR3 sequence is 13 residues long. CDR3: CASEVDSGNTIYF. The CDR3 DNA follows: TGTGCCAGCGAGGTGGATTCTGGAAACACCATATATTTT.

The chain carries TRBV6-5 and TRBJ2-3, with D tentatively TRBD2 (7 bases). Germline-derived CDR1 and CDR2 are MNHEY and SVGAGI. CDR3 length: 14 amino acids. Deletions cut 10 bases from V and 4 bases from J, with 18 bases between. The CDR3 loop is CANRDTGGSDTQYF. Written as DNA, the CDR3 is TGTGCCAACCGGGACACCGGGGGGTCAGATACGCAGTATTTT.

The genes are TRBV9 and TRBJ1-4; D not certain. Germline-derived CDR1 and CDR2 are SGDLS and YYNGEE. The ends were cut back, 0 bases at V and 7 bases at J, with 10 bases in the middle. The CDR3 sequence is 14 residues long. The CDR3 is CASSVGQVGEKLFF. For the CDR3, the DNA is TGTGCCAGCAGCGTAGGACAAGTGGGTGAAAAACTGTTTTTT.

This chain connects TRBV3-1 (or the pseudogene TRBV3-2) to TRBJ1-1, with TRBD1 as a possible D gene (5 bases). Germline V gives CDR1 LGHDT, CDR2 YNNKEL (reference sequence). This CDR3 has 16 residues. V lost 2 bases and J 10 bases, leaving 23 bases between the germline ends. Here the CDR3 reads CASSQPGTQKLAGAFF. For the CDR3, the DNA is TGTGCCAGCAGCCAACCAGGGACCCAAAAACTAGCTGGAGCTTTCTTT.

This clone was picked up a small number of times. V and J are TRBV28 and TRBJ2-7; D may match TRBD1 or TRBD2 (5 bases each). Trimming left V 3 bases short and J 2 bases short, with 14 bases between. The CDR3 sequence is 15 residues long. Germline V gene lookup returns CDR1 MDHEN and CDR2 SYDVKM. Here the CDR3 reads CASSLFRGLTYEQYF. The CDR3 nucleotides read TGTGCCAGCAGTTTGTTTCGGGGCTTGACCTACGAGCAGTACTTC.

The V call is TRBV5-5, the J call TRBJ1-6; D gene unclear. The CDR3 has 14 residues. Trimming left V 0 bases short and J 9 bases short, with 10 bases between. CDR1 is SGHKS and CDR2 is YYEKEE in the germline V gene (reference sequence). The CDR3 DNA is TGTGCCAGCAGCTTGGACAGTCGGGTTTCACCCCTCCACTTT. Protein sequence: CASSLDSRVSPLHF.

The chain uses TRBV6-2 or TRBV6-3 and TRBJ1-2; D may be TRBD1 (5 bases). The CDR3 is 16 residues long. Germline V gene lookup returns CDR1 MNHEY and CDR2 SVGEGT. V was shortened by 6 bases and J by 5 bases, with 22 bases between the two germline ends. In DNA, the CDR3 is TGTGCCAGCAGCCCTAGGCGGGTCAGGGATTCATATGGCTACACCTTC. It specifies CASSPRRVRDSYGYTF.

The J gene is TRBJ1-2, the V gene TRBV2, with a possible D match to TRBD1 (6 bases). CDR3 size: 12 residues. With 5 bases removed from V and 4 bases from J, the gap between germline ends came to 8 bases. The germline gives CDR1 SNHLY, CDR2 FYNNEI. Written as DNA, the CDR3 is TGTGCCAGCAGTAAGGGGGTCTATGGCTACACCTTC. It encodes CASSKGVYGYTF.

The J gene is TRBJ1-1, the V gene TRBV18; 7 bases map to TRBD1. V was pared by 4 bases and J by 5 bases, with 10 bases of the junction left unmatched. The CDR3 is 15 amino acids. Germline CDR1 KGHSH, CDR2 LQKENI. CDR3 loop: CASSLRQGTGTEAFF. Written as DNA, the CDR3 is TGTGCCAGCTCACTTCGACAGGGCACGGGTACTGAAGCTTTCTTT.

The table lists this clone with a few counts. In DNA form, the CDR3 reads TGTGCCAGCAGTTACGATGAGGTGGCTAATGAAAAACTGTTTTTT. This codes for CASSYDEVANEKLFF. The V and J genes are TRBV6-5 and TRBJ1-4; unclear D gene. Germline V lookup: CDR1 MNHEY, CDR2 SVGAGI. This CDR3 comprises 15 residues. The V end was cut by 2 bases, the J end by 3 bases, with 10 bases between.

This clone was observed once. The CDR3 DNA is TGTGCCAGCAGCGTAGTGGGGATGGGCGAGCAGTACTTC. Translated, it gives CASSVVGMGEQYF. J is TRBJ2-7 and V is TRBV9; D is uncertain. CDR3 length equals 13 residues. Germline V gives CDR1 SGDLS, CDR2 YYNGEE. The V end was cut by 0 bases, the J end by 6 bases, with 10 bases between.

CDR3 coding DNA: TGTGCCATCAGTGAGGCCCCGGGACGGATGAACACTGAAGCTTTCTTT. The encoded protein is CAISEAPGRMNTEAFF. The chain carries TRBV10-3 and TRBJ1-1, with a tentative D call TRBD1 (5 bases). Germline CDR1 reads ENHRY; CDR2 reads SYGVKD. The length of the CDR3 is 16 residues. Trimming took 2 bases from V and 0 from J, leaving 13 bases between them.

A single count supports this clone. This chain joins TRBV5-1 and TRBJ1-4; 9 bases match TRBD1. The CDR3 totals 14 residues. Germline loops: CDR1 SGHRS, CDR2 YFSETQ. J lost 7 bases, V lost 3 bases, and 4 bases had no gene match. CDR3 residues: CASSSGQGGEKLFF. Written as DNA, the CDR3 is TGCGCCAGCAGCTCGGGACAGGGAGGTGAAAAACTGTTTTTT.

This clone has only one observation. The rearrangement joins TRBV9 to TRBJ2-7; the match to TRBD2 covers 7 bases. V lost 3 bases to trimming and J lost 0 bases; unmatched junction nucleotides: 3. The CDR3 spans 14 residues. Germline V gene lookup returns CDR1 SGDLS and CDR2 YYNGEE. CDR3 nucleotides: TGTGCCAGCAGCGGCGGACTAGTCTCCTACGAGCAGTACTTC. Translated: CASSGGLVSYEQYF.

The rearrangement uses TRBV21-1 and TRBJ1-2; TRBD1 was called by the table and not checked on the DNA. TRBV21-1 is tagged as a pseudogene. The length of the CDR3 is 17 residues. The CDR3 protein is CASSRKKLGDNPYGYTF. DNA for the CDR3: TGTGCCAGCAGCCGCAAAAAACTGGGGGACAACCCCTATGGCTACACCTTC.

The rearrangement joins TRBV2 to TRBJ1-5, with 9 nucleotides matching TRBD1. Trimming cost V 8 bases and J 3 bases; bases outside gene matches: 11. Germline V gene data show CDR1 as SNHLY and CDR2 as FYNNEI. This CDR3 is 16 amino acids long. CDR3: CASAPGTGSPNQPQHF. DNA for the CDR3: TGTGCCAGCGCCCCGGGGACAGGGAGTCCCAATCAGCCCCAGCATTTT.

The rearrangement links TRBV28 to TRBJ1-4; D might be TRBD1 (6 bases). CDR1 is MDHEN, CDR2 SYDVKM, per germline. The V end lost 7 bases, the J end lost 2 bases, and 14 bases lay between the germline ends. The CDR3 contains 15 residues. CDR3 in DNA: TGTGCCAGCATCAAACAGGGACCTACTAATGAAAAACTGTTTTTT. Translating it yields CASIKQGPTNEKLFF.

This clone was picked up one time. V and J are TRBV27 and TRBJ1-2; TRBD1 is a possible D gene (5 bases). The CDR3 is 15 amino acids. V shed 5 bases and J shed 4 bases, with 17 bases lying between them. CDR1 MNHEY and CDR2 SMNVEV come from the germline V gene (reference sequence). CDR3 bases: TGTGCCAGCAGTCTAGGGGCAGGGAGAGGCTATGGCTACACCTTC. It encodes CASSLGAGRGYGYTF.

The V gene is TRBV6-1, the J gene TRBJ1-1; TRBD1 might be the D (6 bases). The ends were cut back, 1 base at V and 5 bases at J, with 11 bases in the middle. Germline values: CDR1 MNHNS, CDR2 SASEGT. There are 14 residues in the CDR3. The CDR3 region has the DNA TGTGCCAGCAGTGAAGGAGGGGGTAGGACTGAAGCTTTCTTT. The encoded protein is CASSEGGGRTEAFF.